Included here is one TCR beta chain sequence, with context. Its antigen remains unknown. Profiling relied on immunoSEQ multiplex PCR, and the TCRdb table lists in-frame clones only, not all of them. In the table there are about 59,000 clones, 75% to 85% of which are singletons. Antigen-specific CD4+ T cells were expanded with viral peptide pools in the ViraFEST assay before sequencing. Isolation of CD4+ T cells took place after more than 9 days of culture. The vaccine given was either BNT162b2 or mRNA-1273, in two doses. This entry is derived from a study of vaccination effects on CD4 cells after COVID-19. Germline trimming cut 1 base from V and 5 bases from J; bases unmatched to any gene: 7. Germline CDR1 is SEHNR and CDR2 is FQNEAQ (reference sequence). CDR3 length: 16 residues.

Sequenced material: CD4+ T cells from PBMCs cultured with HCoV-OC43 spike peptides, taken after COVID-19 vaccination. Described subset: HCoV-OC43 spike overlapping peptide pool stimulation. This rearrangement joins TRBV7-9 to TRBJ2-3; 9 bases are shared with TRBD1. This TCR was recovered from a human donor who received a COVID-19 vaccine. For the CDR3, the DNA is TGTGCCAGCAGCTTAGGGGGGACAGGGAGCCAAGATACGCAGTATTTT. This codes for CASSLGGTGSQDTQYF.